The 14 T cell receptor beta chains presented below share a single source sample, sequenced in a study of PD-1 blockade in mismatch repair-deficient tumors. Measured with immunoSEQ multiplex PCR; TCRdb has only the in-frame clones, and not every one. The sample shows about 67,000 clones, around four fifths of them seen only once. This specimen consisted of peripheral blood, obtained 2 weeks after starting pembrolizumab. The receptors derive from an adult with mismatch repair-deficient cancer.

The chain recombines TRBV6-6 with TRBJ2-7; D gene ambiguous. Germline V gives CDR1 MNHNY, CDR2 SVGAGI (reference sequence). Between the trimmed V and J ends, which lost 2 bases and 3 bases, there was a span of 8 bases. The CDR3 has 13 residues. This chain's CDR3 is CASSYEAFYEQYF. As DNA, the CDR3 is TGTGCCAGCAGTTACGAGGCTTTCTACGAGCAGTACTTC.

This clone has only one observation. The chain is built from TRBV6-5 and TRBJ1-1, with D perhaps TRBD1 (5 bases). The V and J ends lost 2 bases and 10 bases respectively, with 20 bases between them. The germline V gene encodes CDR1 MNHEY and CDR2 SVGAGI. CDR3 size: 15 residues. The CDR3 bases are TGTGCCAGCAGTTACGCGATCCGGGACGCCAGAGGAGCTTTCTTT. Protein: CASSYAIRDARGAFF.

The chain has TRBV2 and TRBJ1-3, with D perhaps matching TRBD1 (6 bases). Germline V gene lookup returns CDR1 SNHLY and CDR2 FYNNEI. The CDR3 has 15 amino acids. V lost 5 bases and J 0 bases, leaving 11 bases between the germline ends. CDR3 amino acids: CASSIDRSSGNTIYF. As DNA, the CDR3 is TGTGCCAGCAGTATTGACAGGAGCTCTGGAAACACCATATATTTT.

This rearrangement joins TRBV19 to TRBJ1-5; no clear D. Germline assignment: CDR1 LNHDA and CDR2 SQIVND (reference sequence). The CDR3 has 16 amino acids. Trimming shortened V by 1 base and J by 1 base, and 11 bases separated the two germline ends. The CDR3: CASSIGQRISNQPQHF. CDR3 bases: TGTGCCAGTAGTATAGGGCAGAGAATCAGCAATCAGCCCCAGCATTTT. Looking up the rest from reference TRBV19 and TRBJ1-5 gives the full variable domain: DGGITQSPKYLFRKEGQNVTLSCEQNLNHDAMYWYRQDPGQGLRLIYYSQIVNDFQKGDIAEGYSVSREKKESFPLTVTSAQKNPTAFYLCASSIGQRISNQPQHFGDGTRLSIL.

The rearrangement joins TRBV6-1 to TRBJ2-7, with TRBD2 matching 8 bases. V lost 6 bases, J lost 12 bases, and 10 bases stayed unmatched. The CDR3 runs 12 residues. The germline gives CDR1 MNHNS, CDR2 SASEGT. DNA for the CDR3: TGTGCCAGCAGGGAAATAGCGGGACTTCTGTACTTC. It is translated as CASREIAGLLYF.

The CDR3 coding sequence is TGTGCTAGTGCCGCGGAGGGAACCTACAATGAGCAGTTCTTC. As protein: CASAAEGTYNEQFF. The J gene is TRBJ2-1, the V gene TRBV12-5; D might be TRBD2 (6 bases). Germline CDR1 and CDR2: LGHNT and FRNRAP. The V gene lost 7 bases and the J gene lost 2 bases, with 12 bases spanning the gap. This CDR3 contains 14 residues.

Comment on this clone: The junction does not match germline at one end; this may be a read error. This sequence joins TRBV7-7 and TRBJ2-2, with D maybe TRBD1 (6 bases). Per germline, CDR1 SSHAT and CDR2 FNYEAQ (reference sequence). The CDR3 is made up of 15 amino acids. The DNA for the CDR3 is TGTGCTAGCAGCTTAGTACAGGGTCCTGACGGGGAGCTGTTTTTT. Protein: CASSLVQGPDGELFF.

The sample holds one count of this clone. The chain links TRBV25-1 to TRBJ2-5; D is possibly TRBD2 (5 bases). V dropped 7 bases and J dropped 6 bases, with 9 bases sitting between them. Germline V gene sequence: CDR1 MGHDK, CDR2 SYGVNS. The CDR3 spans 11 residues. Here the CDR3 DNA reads TGTGCCAGCAAAGGAGGTCAGACCCAGTACTTC. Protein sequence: CASKGGQTQYF.

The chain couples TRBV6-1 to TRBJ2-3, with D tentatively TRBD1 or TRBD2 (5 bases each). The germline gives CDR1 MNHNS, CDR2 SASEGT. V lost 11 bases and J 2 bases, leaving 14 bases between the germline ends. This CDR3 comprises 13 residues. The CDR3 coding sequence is TGTGCCTCCAGCGCAGGGACCACAGATACGCAGTATTTT. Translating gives CASSAGTTDTQYF.

The CDR3 loop reads CASSPWTSSNTEAFF. The CDR3 DNA reads TGTGCCAGCAGCCCTTGGACAAGTTCGAACACTGAAGCTTTCTTT. This chain connects TRBV7-9 to TRBJ1-1, with D perhaps matching TRBD1 (5 bases). Trimming took 5 bases from V and 1 from J, leaving 14 bases between them. Germline V lookup: CDR1 SEHNR, CDR2 FQNEAQ (reference sequence). The CDR3 is made up of 15 amino acids.

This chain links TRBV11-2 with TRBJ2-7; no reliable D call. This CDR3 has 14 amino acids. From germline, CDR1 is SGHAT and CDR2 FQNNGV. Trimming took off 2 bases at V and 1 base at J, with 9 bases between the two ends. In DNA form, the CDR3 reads TGTGCCAGCAGCTTATATCGGAATTCCTACGAGCAGTACTTC. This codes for CASSLYRNSYEQYF.

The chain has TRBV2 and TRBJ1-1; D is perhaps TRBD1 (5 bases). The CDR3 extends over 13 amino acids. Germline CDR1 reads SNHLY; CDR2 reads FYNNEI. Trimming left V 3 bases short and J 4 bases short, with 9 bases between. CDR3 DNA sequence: TGTGCCAGCAGTGACAGGGTTGGCACTGAAGCTTTCTTT. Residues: CASSDRVGTEAFF. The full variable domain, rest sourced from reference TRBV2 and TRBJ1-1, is EPEVTQTPSHQVTQMGQEVILRCVPISNHLYFYWYRQILGQKVEFLVSFYNNEISEKSEIFDDQFSVERPDGSNFTLKIRSTKLEDSAMYFCASSDRVGTEAFFGQGTRLTVV.

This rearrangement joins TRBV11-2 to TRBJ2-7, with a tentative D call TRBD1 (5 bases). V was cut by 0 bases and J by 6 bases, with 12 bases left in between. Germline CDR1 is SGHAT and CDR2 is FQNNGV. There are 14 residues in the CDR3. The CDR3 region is CASSLDQGWSEQYF. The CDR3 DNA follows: TGTGCCAGCAGCTTAGATCAGGGTTGGAGCGAGCAGTACTTC. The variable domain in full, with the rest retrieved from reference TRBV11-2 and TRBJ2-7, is EAGVAQSPRYKIIEKRQSVAFWCNPISGHATLYWYQQILGQGPKLLIQFQNNGVVDDSQLPKDRFSAERLKGVDSTLKIQPAKLEDSAVYLCASSLDQGWSEQYFGPGTRLTVT.

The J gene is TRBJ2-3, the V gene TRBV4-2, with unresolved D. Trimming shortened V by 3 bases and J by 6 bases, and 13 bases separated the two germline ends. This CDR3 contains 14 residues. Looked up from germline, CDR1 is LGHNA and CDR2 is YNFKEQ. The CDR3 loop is CASSHSLQWDTQYF. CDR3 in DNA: TGTGCCAGCAGCCATTCACTGCAGTGGGATACGCAGTATTTT.